These 10 T cell receptor beta chains share one sample of origin, sequenced in a study of blood T cells in healthy people across ages. A second roughly 7 to 12 cycle PCR used barcoded and J-beta primers. TCRdb re-analysed the 5' RACE reads in MiXCR, keeping a single row per CDR3 protein. Of fewer than 800,000 distinct CDR3 sequences listed, 20% to 25% are singletons. This sample was also put to use in a study of T cells of mothers and their children.

The sequencing sample was made of blood. Source of these receptors: a boy younger than 18 in good health.

This clonotype appeared a few times. The rearrangement uses TRBV11-3 and TRBJ2-4; perhaps TRBD1 as D (6 bases). V was shortened by 5 bases and J by 0 bases, with 23 bases between the two germline ends. The CDR3 is 19 amino acids. Germline lookup yields CDR1 SGHNT and CDR2 YENEEA. DNA of the CDR3: TGTGCCAGCAGCCTCGGGGACACATATTACTATCTAGCCAAAAACATTCAGTACTTC. This encodes CASSLGDTYYYLAKNIQYF.

There are a few counts of this clonotype. The rearrangement uses TRBV20-1 and TRBJ1-5, with a tentative D call TRBD1 (6 bases). Germline V gene data show CDR1 as DFQATT and CDR2 as SNEGSKA (reference sequence). CDR3 length: 16 amino acids. Trimming removed 6 bases from V and 4 bases from J, with 22 bases in between. CDR3 DNA: TGCAGTGCCCCAAGGGCCGGACAGAGAAGGAATCAGCCCCAGCATTTT. Protein product: CSAPRAGQRRNQPQHF.

This sequence joins TRBV24-1 and TRBJ2-2; a possible D gene is TRBD1 (6 bases). The CDR3 consists of 17 residues. Germline-derived CDR1 and CDR2 are KGHDR and SFDVKD. Between the trimmed V and J ends, which lost 3 bases and 0 bases, there was a span of 13 bases. This chain's CDR3 is CATSDPLQGSNTGELFF. In DNA form, the CDR3 reads TGTGCCACCAGTGATCCCCTACAGGGATCGAACACCGGGGAGCTGTTTTTT.

The chain combines TRBV14 with TRBJ2-3, with a tentative D call TRBD2 (6 bases). V dropped 0 bases and J dropped 6 bases, with 16 bases sitting between them. There are 16 residues in the CDR3. In germline, CDR1 is SGHDN, CDR2 FVKESK. The DNA for the CDR3 is TGTGCCAGCAGCCAAGATTTGGGGGGAGGCCGCGATACGCAGTATTTT. Translation: CASSQDLGGGRDTQYF.

This clonotype was picked up a small number of times. This chain links TRBV5-1 with TRBJ2-7; no clear D. The CDR3 consists of 13 residues. CDR1 SGHRS and CDR2 YFSETQ come from the germline V gene. Trimming took 0 bases from V and 5 from J, leaving 9 bases between them. The CDR3 DNA follows: TGCGCCAGCAGCTTGGCGGCCCGGGACGAGCAGTACTTC. Residues: CASSLAARDEQYF. Full variable domain (missing parts from reference TRBV5-1 and TRBJ2-7): KAGVTQTPRYLIKTRGQQVTLSCSPISGHRSVSWYQQTPGQGLQFLFEYFSETQRNKGNFPGRFSGRQFSNSRSEMNVSTLELGDSALYLCASSLAARDEQYFGPGTRLTVT.

About this clonotype: The germline gene is not matched at one end of the junction; a read error may be the cause. This chain links TRBV29-1 with TRBJ2-7, with 7 bases aligning to TRBD1. The CDR3 is 12 amino acids. Germline V gene sequence: CDR1 SQVTM, CDR2 ANQGSEA. The CDR3 nucleotides are TGCTGCGTGGGGGACAGCTCCTACGAGCAGTACTTC. It specifies CCVGDSSYEQYF.

The chain joins TRBV12-3 or TRBV12-4 to TRBJ1-1, with 8 bases that match TRBD1. With V trimmed by 5 bases and J by 0 bases, 5 bases remained unmatched. The CDR3 length is 15 residues. CDR3 nucleotides: TGTGCCAGCAGTCCGGCGGACAGGGTGAACACTGAAGCTTTCTTT. Translation: CASSPADRVNTEAFF.

This clonotype was counted a few times. The chain couples TRBV27 to TRBJ1-1; D gene ambiguous. The CDR3 covers 13 residues. V gave up 5 bases and J gave up 1 base, with 8 bases separating them. Germline lookup yields CDR1 MNHEY and CDR2 SMNVEV (reference sequence). Written as DNA, the CDR3 is TGTGCCAGCAGTCCGTGGACGAACACTGAAGCTTTCTTT. It translates to CASSPWTNTEAFF.

The chain links TRBV2 to TRBJ2-3, with D possibly being TRBD2 (5 bases). Trimming left V 3 bases short and J 5 bases short, with 15 bases between. CDR3 length equals 15 residues. CDR1 is SNHLY and CDR2 is FYNNEI in the germline V gene. The CDR3 region is CASSEAPEVGDTQYF. CDR3 DNA sequence: TGTGCCAGCAGTGAGGCTCCGGAGGTGGGAGATACGCAGTATTTT.

The chain is built from TRBV20-1 and TRBJ2-3; D may correspond to TRBD1 or TRBD2 (5 bases each). Trimming pared 3 bases from V and 4 bases from J, leaving 14 bases between. This CDR3 is built from 14 residues. CDR1 and CDR2 (germline): DFQATT, SNEGSKA (reference sequence). The CDR3 nucleotides are TGCAGTGCTAGCAGGGAGTCCGGCGCAGATACGCAGTATTTT. Its protein is CSASRESGADTQYF.